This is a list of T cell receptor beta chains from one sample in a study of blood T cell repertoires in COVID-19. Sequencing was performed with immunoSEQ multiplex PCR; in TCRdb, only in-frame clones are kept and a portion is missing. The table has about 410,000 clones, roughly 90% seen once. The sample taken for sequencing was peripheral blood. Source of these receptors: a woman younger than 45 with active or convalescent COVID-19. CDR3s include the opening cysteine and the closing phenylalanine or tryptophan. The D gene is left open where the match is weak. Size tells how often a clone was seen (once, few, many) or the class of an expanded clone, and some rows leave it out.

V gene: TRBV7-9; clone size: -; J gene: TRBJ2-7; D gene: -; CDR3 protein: CASSYGGSSYEQYF; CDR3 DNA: TGTGCCAGCAGCTACGGGGGAAGCTCCTACGAGCAGTACTTC
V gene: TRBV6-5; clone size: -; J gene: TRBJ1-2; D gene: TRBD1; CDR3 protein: CATTDRGLDGYTF; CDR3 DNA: TGTGCCACAACCGACAGGGGTTTAGATGGCTACACCTTC
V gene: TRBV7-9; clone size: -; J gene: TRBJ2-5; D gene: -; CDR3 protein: CASSDHRDNQETQYF; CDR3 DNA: TGTGCCAGCAGCGATCACCGGGACAACCAAGAGACCCAGTACTTC
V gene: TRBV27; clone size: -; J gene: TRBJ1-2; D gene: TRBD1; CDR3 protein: CASSSSWTGPRGYTF; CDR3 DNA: TGTGCCAGCAGTTCCTCCTGGACAGGGCCGAGGGGCTACACCTTC
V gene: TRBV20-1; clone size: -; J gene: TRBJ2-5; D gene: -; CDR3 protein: CSATSQETQYF; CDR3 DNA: TGCAGTGCCACAAGCCAAGAGACCCAGTACTTC
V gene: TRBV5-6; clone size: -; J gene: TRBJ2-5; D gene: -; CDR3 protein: CASSDGETQYF; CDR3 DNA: TGTGCCAGCAGCGACGGGGAGACCCAGTACTTC
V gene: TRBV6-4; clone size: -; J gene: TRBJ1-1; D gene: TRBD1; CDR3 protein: CASSDRGGYTEAFF; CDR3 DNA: TGTGCCAGCAGCGACAGGGGTGGTTATACTGAAGCTTTCTTT
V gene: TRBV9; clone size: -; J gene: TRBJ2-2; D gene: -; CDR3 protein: CASSAGGWAAGELFF; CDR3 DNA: TGTGCCAGCAGCGCTGGAGGTTGGGCAGCCGGGGAGCTGTTTTTT
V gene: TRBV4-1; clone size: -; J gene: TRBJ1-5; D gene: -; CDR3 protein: CASSQVLRKPQHF; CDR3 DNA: TGCGCCAGCAGCCAAGTACTAAGGAAGCCCCAGCATTTT
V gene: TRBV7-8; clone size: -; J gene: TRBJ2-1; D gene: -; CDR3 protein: CASSLDEGAPYNEQFF; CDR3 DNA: TGTGCCAGCAGCTTAGACGAGGGAGCCCCGTACAATGAGCAGTTCTTC
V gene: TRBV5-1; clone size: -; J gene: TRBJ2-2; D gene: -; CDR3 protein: CASSFRGYDTGELFF; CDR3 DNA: TGCGCCAGCAGCTTCAGGGGCTATGACACCGGGGAGCTGTTTTTT
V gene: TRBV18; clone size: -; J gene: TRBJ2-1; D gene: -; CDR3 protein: CASSPPGAAWNEQFF; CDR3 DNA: TGTGCCAGCTCACCACCCGGAGCCGCCTGGAATGAGCAGTTCTTC
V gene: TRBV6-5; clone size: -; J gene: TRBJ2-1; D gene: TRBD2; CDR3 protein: CASSPAGDHNEQFF; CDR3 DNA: TGTGCCAGCAGTCCGGCGGGAGACCACAATGAGCAGTTCTTC
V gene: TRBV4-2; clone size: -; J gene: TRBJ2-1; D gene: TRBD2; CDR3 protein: CASSQGGTSGTYNEQFF; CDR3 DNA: TGTGCCAGCAGCCAGGGAGGGACTAGCGGGACCTACAATGAGCAGTTCTTC
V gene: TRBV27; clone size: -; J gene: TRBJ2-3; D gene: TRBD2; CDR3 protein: CASSLSPGRADTQYF; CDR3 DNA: TGTGCCAGCAGTTTATCCCCGGGGAGGGCGGATACGCAGTATTTT
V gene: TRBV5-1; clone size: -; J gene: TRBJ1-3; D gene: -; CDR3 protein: CASSTADSFSGNTIYF; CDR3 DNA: TGCGCCAGCAGCACAGCAGACAGCTTCTCTGGAAACACCATATATTTT
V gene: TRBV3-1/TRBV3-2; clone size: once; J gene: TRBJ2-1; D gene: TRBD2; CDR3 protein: CARSQPAGGGRGEQFF; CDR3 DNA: TGTGCCCGCAGCCAACCCGCGGGGGGGGGCCGGGGTGAGCAGTTCTTC
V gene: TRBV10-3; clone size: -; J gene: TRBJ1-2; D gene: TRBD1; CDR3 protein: CAISESVSTGWNTF; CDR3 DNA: TGTGCCATCAGTGAGTCTGTTTCGACAGGGTGGAACACCTTC
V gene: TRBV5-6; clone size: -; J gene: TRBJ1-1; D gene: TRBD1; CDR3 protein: CASSLGGQAVGEAFF; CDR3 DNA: TGTGCCAGCAGCTTGGGGGGACAGGCTGTAGGCGAAGCTTTCTTT
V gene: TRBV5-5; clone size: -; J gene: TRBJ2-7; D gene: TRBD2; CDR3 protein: CASRLAASYEQYF; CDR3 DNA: TGTGCCAGTAGACTAGCGGCATCCTACGAGCAGTACTTC
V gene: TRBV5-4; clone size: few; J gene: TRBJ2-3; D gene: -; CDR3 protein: CASSLSTDTQYF; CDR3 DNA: TGTGCCAGCAGCCTTAGCACAGATACGCAGTATTTT
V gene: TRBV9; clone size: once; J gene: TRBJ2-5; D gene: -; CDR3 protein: CASSGGSGTPETQYF; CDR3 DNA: TGTGCCAGCAGCGGGGGCTCCGGGACTCCAGAGACCCAGTACTTC
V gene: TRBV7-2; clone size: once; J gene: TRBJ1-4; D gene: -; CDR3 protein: CASSITGYNEKLFF; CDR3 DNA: TGTGCCAGCAGCATAACAGGTTACAATGAAAAACTGTTTTTT
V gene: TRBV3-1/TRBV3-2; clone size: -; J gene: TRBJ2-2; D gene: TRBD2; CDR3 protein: CASSQEVRTSYTGELFF; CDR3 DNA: TGTGCCAGCAGCCAAGAAGTCAGGACTAGCTACACCGGGGAGCTGTTTTTT
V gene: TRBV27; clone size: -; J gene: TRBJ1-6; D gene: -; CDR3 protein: CASRKEVGGMNSPLHF; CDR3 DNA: TGTGCCAGCAGAAAAGAGGTTGGGGGGATGAATTCACCCCTCCACTTT
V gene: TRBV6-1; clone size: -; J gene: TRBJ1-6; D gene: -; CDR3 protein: CASSEQSGTLRYNSPLHF; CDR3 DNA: TGTGCCAGCAGTGAACAGTCCGGGACACTTCGTTATAATTCACCCCTCCACTTT
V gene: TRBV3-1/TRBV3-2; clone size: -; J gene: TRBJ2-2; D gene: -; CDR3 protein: CASSTGWGTGELFF; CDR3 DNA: TGTGCCAGCAGTACAGGGTGGGGCACCGGGGAGCTGTTTTTT
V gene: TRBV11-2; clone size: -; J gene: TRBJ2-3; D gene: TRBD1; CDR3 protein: CASSPMRTGGTDTQYF; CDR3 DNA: TGTGCCAGCAGCCCCATGAGGACAGGGGGCACAGATACGCAGTATTTT
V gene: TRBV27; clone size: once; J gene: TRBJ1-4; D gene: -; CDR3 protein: CASSPDSFGEKLFF; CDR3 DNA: TGTGCCAGCAGCCCCGACAGTTTCGGTGAAAAACTGTTTTTT
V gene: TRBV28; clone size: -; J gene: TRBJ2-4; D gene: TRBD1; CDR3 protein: CASTLQGATKNIQYF; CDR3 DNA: TGTGCCAGCACCCTGCAGGGGGCGACCAAAAACATTCAGTACTTC
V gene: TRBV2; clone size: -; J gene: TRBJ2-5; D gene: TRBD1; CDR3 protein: CASSDGQGAQETQYF; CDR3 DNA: TGTGCCAGCAGCGACGGACAGGGGGCCCAAGAGACCCAGTACTTC
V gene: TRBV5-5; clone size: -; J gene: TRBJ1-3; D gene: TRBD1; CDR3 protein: CASSLGPGGADGNTIYF; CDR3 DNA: TGTGCCAGCAGCTTGGGGCCAGGGGGCGCGGATGGAAACACCATATATTTT
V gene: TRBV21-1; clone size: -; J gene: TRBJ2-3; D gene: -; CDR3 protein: CASSKVGLAGTDTQYF; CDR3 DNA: TGTGCCAGCAGCAAAGTTGGACTAGCGGGTACAGATACGCAGTATTTT
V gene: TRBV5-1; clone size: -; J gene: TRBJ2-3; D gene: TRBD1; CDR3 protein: CASSLGDRGPTDTQYF; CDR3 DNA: TGCGCCAGCAGCTTGGGGGACAGGGGCCCCACAGATACGCAGTATTTT
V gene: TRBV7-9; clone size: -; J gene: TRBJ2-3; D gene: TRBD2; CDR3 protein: CASSLVTSGATDTQYF; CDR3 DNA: TGTGCCAGCAGCTTAGTTACTAGCGGGGCCACAGATACGCAGTATTTT
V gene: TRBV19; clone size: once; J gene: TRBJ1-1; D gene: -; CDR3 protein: CASREATGTEAFF; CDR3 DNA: TGTGCCAGTAGGGAAGCGACGGGAACTGAAGCTTTCTTT
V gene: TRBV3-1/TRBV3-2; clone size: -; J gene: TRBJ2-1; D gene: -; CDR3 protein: CASSPATFLGLPYNEQFF; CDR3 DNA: TGTGCCAGCAGCCCGGCCACCTTTCTGGGGCTCCCCTACAATGAGCAGTTCTTC
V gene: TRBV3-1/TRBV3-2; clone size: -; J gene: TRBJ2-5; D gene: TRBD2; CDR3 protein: CASTPGGLVGRETQYF; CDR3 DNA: TGTGCCAGCACCCCGGGGGGGCTAGTGGGACGCGAGACCCAGTACTTC
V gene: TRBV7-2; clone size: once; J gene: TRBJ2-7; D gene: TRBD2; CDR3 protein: CASSPPPYTGGILSYEQYF; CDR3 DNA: TGTGCCAGCAGTCCCCCGCCGTACACGGGAGGTATCCTCTCCTACGAGCAGTACTTC
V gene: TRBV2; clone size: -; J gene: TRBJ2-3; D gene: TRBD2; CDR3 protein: CASSLSGGSGTDTQYF; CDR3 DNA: TGTGCCAGCAGCCTCAGTGGCGGGAGTGGCACAGATACGCAGTATTTT
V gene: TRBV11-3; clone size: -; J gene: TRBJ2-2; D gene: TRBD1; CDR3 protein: CASSSQGYWNTGELFF; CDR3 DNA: TGTGCCAGCAGCTCACAGGGGTACTGGAACACCGGGGAGCTGTTTTTT
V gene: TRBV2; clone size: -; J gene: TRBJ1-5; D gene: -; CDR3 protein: CASTTEGNQPQHF; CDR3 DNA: TGTGCCAGCACCACAGAAGGAAATCAGCCCCAGCATTTT
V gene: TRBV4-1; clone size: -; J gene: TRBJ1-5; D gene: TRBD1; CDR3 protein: CASSQEGGQVNQPQHF; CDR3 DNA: TGCGCCAGCAGCCAAGAAGGCGGACAGGTCAATCAGCCCCAGCATTTT
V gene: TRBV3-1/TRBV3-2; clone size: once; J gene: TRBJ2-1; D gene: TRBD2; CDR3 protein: CASSQPSSAGENNEQFF; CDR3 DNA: TGTGCCAGCAGCCAACCGTCTAGCGCGGGGGAGAACAATGAGCAGTTCTTC
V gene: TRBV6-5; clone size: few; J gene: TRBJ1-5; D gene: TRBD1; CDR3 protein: CAGGQGTQPQHF; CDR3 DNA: TGTGCCGGGGGACAGGGCACTCAGCCCCAGCATTTT
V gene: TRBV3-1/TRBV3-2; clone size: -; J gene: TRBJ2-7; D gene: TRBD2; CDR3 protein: CASSLAGGSYEQYF; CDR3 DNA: TGTGCCAGCAGCCTAGCGGGGGGGTCCTACGAGCAGTACTTC
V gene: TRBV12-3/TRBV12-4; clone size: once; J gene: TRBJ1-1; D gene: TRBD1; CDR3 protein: CASSLGTGTEAFF; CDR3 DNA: TGTGCCAGCAGTTTGGGGACAGGCACTGAAGCTTTCTTT
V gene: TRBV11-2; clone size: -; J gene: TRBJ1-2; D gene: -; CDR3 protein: CASSWGPTVYGYTF; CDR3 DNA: TGTGCCAGCAGCTGGGGGCCCACCGTCTATGGCTACACCTTC
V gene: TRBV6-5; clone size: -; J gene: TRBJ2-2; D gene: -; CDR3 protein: CASSYTTNTGELFF; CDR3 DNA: TGTGCCAGCAGTTACACTACGAACACCGGGGAGCTGTTTTTT
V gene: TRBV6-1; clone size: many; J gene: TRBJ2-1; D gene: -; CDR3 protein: CASSERLAEYNEQFF; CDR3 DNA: TGTGCCAGCAGTGAACGGTTAGCGGAATACAATGAGCAGTTCTTC